Following are 13 T cell receptor beta chains from one sample sequenced in a study of post-analysis software for immune sequencing data. Study results and limitations: Controls had lower frequencies than patients of about 5 TRBV segments, which included TRBV5-6, TRBV5-1 and TRBV20-1.

TCR beta libraries were prepared from cDNA with unique molecular identifiers. TCRdb ran MiXCR on the PCR reads and lists one entry per CDR3 protein. Of approximately 660,000 distinct CDR3 sequences detected, 59% appear once; the ten largest clones hold about 11%. These receptors are not linked to any known antigen. Source material: blood. Receptors originate from a girl aged 2-9 years with multiple sclerosis.

The J gene is TRBJ2-5, the V gene TRBV7-9, with TRBD2 identical over 10 bases. The V and J ends lost 1 base and 5 bases, in that order; junction bases with no gene match: 4. Germline CDR1 SEHNR, CDR2 FQNEAQ (reference sequence). There are 15 residues in the CDR3. CDR3 in DNA: TGTGCCAGCAGCTTAGGAGCGGGGGGGCTCGAGACCCAGTACTTC. Its translation is CASSLGAGGLETQYF. Together with reference TRBV7-9 and TRBJ2-5, the CDR3 gives the full variable domain: DTGVSQNPRHKITKRGQNVTFRCDPISEHNRLYWYRQTLGQGPEFLTYFQNEAQLEKSRLLSDRFSAERPKGSFSTLEIQRTEQGDSAMYLCASSLGAGGLETQYFGPGTRLLVL.

The chain carries TRBV7-8 and TRBJ2-1; TRBD1 agrees at 7 bases. V lost 5 bases and J lost 6; bases outside the gene matches: 7. Germline V CDR1 and CDR2: SGHVS, FQNEAQ. This CDR3 spans 14 amino acids. DNA for the CDR3: TGTGCCAGCAGCGCACTAAACAGGGGCAATGAGCAGTTCTTC. Encoded protein: CASSALNRGNEQFF.

Worth noting for this clonotype: The junction does not match germline at one end; this may be a read error. CDR3 loop: CASSPGQSCNEQFF. The CDR3 coding sequence is TGTGCCAGCAGCCCAGGACAGTCCTGCAATGAGCAGTTCTTC. The J gene is TRBJ2-1, the V gene TRBV7-3, with D maybe TRBD1 (6 bases). Looked up from germline, CDR1 is SGHTA and CDR2 is FQGTGA. CDR3 length: 14 amino acids.

This clonotype was observed many times. V gene TRBV7-6 combines with J gene TRBJ2-5, with a weak D call TRBD2 (5 bases). Germline V gene sequence: CDR1 SGHVS, CDR2 FNYEAQ. The CDR3 has 13 residues. Trimming stripped 1 base from V and 4 bases from J, with 7 bases between. The CDR3 DNA sequence: TGTGCCAGCAGCTTAGGGCTAGCAGAGACCCAGTACTTC. Translation: CASSLGLAETQYF. Full variable domain (remainder filled in from reference TRBV7-6 and TRBJ2-5): GAGVSQSPRYKVTKRGQDVALRCDPISGHVSLYWYRQALGQGPEFLTYFNYEAQQDKSGLPNDRFSAERPEGSISTLTIQRTEQRDSAMYRCASSLGLAETQYFGPGTRLLVL.

The J gene is TRBJ2-3, the V gene TRBV29-1, with TRBD1 matching over 7 bases. The CDR3 is 15 residues long. CDR1 and CDR2 from the germline V gene are SQVTM and ANQGSEA. V gave up 4 bases and J gave up 2 bases; unmatched junction bases: 9. In DNA form, the CDR3 reads TGCAGCGTTGTTGAACAGGGGACGAACACAGATACGCAGTATTTT. As protein: CSVVEQGTNTDTQYF.

The genes are TRBV5-1 and TRBJ2-3; D is possibly TRBD2 (6 bases). This CDR3 is 14 amino acids long. Germline lookup yields CDR1 SGHRS and CDR2 YFSETQ. Deletions cut 4 bases from V and 0 bases from J, with 9 bases between. As DNA, the CDR3 is TGCGCCAGCAGCGGCGGGATCAGCACAGATACGCAGTATTTT. This sequence encodes CASSGGISTDTQYF.

This chain joins TRBV12-3 or TRBV12-4 and TRBJ2-7; D call uncertain. V was pared by 2 bases and J by 5 bases, with 7 bases between. There are 12 residues in the CDR3. The CDR3 sequence is CASSLKSNEQYF. The CDR3 nucleotides are TGTGCCAGCAGTTTAAAGTCTAACGAGCAGTACTTC.

The gene calls are TRBV5-1 and TRBJ2-5; TRBD1 aligns across 10 bases. The V and J ends lost 2 bases and 3 bases, in that order; junction bases with no gene match: 7. The germline V gene encodes CDR1 SGHRS and CDR2 YFSETQ. This CDR3 contains 16 residues. CDR3 sequence reads: CASSFDRGQGKETQYF. The CDR3 DNA sequence: TGCGCCAGCAGCTTCGACAGGGGGCAGGGGAAAGAGACCCAGTACTTC.

This clonotype was picked up a small number of times. This chain joins TRBV20-1 and TRBJ1-2, with D possibly matching TRBD1 (5 bases). Germline V gives CDR1 DFQATT, CDR2 SNEGSKA (reference sequence). This CDR3 is built from 10 residues. The V and J ends lost 6 bases and 7 bases respectively, with 9 bases between them. The CDR3 nucleotides read TGCAGTGCGTGGGACCTTGGCTACACCTTC. Amino acid sequence: CSAWDLGYTF.

The gene calls are TRBV4-2 and TRBJ2-1, with a tentative D call TRBD2 (6 bases). From germline, CDR1 is LGHNA and CDR2 YNFKEQ. Trimming removed 1 base at V and 2 bases at J, with 12 bases between. This CDR3 has 16 residues. DNA for the CDR3: TGTGCCAGCAGCCAAGCGACTAGTGGGGCCTACAATGAGCAGTTCTTC. This sequence encodes CASSQATSGAYNEQFF.

The rearrangement uses TRBV7-8 and TRBJ2-7; D is possibly TRBD1 (6 bases). The germline gives CDR1 SGHVS, CDR2 FQNEAQ. The CDR3 has 12 amino acids. V lost 6 bases and J 3 bases, leaving 9 bases between the germline ends. The CDR3 bases are TGTGCCAGCAGGGAACAGGGCTACGAGCAGTACTTC. It yields the protein CASREQGYEQYF.

The chain is built from TRBV7-6 and TRBJ1-2, with D hard to call. V lost 5 bases to trimming and J lost 4 bases, with 8 bases between them. The germline gives CDR1 SGHVS, CDR2 FNYEAQ. The CDR3 has 12 residues. Here the CDR3 DNA reads TGTGCCAGCAGCCCCCCCTCCTATGGCTACACCTTC. This codes for CASSPPSYGYTF. The complete variable domain, with remaining parts taken from reference TRBV7-6 and TRBJ1-2, reads GAGVSQSPRYKVTKRGQDVALRCDPISGHVSLYWYRQALGQGPEFLTYFNYEAQQDKSGLPNDRFSAERPEGSISTLTIQRTEQRDSAMYRCASSPPSYGYTFGSGTRLTVV.

The chain carries TRBV5-7 and TRBJ2-3; TRBD1 matches 7 bases. TRBV5-7 carries the ORF label, with uncertain function. The CDR3 loop spans 16 amino acids. J gave up 0 bases and V 3 bases, and 7 bases lay outside the gene matches. CDR3 coding DNA: TGTGCCAGCAGCTGGACAGGCCAGCCTAGCACAGATACGCAGTATTTT. It specifies CASSWTGQPSTDTQYF.